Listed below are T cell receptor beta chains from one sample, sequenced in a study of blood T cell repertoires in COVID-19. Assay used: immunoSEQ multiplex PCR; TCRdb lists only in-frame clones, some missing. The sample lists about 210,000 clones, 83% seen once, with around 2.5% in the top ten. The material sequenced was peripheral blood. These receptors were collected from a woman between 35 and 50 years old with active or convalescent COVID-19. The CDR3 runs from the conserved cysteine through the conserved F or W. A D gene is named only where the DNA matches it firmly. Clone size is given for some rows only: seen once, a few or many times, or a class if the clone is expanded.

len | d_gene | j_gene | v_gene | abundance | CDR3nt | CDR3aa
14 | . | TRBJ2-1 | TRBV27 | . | TGTGCCAGCAGTTTCCCCAACTCCTACAATGAGCAGTTCTTC | CASSFPNSYNEQFF
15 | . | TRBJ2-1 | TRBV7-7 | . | TGTGCTAGCAGCTTAGGGAGACGCTCCTACAATGAGCAGTTCTTC | CASSLGRRSYNEQFF
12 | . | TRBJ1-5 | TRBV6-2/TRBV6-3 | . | TGTGCCAGCAGTACGGACTTCCAGCCCCAGCATTTT | CASSTDFQPQHF
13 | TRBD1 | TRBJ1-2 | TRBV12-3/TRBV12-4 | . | TGTGCCAGCAGTTGGGACAGGGTCAGTGGCTACACCTTC | CASSWDRVSGYTF
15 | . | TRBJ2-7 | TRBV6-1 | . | TGTGCCAGCAGTGAATTGACGGGGTCTCCTAACGAGCAGTACTTC | CASSELTGSPNEQYF
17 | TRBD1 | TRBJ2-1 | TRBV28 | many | TGTGCCAGCAGTCTGGACAGGGGGCGCCTTTCGCCCAATGAGCAGTTCTTC | CASSLDRGRLSPNEQFF
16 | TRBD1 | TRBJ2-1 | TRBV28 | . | TGTGCCAGCAGTTCCCCCCGGGACAGGGGAGTGAACGAGCAGTTCTTC | CASSSPRDRGVNEQFF
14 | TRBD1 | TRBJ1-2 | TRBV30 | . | TGTGCCTGGAGTCCCCGACAGGGTCAATATGGCTACACCTTC | CAWSPRQGQYGYTF
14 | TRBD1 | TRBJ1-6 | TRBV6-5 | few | TGTGCCAGCAGAACTGGGACAGGAGATTCACCCCTCCACTTT | CASRTGTGDSPLHF
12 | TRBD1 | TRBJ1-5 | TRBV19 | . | TGTGCCAGTAGTTCACAGGGGACGCCCCAGCATTTT | CASSSQGTPQHF
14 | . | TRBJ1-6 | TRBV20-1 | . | TGCAGTGCTAGTGGGCCAGAGGATAATTCACCCCTCCACTTT | CSASGPEDNSPLHF
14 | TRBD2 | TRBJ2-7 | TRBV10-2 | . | TGCGCCAGCTCTCATAGCGGGAGTCCCCACGAGCAGTACTTC | CASSHSGSPHEQYF
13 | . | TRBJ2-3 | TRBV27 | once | TGTGCCAGCAGGCGCTTGGTCGCAGATACGCAGTATTTT | CASRRLVADTQYF
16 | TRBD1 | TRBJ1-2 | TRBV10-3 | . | TGTGCCATCAGTGACTATAGTCAGGGGGTAATCAATGGCTACACCTTC | CAISDYSQGVINGYTF
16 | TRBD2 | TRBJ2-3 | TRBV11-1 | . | TGTGCCAGCAGCTTAGTTAGCGGGAGCCGAGGAGATACGCAGTATTTT | CASSLVSGSRGDTQYF
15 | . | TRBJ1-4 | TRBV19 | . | TGTGCCAGTAGTCTTGACCGGGCCCTAACTAGAAAACTGTTTTTT | CASSLDRALTRKLFF
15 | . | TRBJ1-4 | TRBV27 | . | TGTGCCAGCGGATTCTCAGGGGTAACTAATGAAAAACTGTTTTTT | CASGFSGVTNEKLFF
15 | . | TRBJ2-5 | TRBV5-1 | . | TGCGCCAGCAGCTCCACCCCAGGGGTCAGGGAGACCCAGTACTTC | CASSSTPGVRETQYF
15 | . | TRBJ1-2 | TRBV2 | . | TGTGCCAGCAGTGAAGTAGATGCAAGAAGTAGTGGCTACACCTTC | CASSEVDARSSGYTF
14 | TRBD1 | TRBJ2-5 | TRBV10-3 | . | TGTGCCATCAGAGACGGACAGGGAGGAGAGACCCAGTACTTC | CAIRDGQGGETQYF
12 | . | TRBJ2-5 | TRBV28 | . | TGTGCCAGCAGTGATCCACTGGAGACCCAGTACTTC | CASSDPLETQYF
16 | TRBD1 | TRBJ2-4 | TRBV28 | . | TGTGCCAGCAGTTTAAGGGGGCCAATAGCCAAAAACATTCAGTACTTC | CASSLRGPIAKNIQYF
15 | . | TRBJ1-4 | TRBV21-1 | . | TGTGCCAGCAGCATTGGCCGGGGAACTAATGAAAAACTGTTTTTT | CASSIGRGTNEKLFF
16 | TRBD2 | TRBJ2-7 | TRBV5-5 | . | TGTGCCAGCAGCCTTGGACTAGCGCAGTACGGATACGAGCAGTACTTC | CASSLGLAQYGYEQYF
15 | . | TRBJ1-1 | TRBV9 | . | TGTGCCAGCAGCGTAGCAACCGGCCTCGGCGGGGAAGCTTTCTTT | CASSVATGLGGEAFF
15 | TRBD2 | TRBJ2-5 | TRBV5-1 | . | TGCGCCAGCAGGTTATCAGCGGGGATGCTGGAGACCCAGTACTTC | CASRLSAGMLETQYF
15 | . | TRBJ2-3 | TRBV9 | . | TGTGCCAGCAGCACACTTGAGGGGGGCACAGATACGCAGTATTTT | CASSTLEGGTDTQYF
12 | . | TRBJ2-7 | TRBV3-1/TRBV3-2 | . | TGTGCCAGCAGCCAAGACATCCACGAGCAGTACTTC | CASSQDIHEQYF
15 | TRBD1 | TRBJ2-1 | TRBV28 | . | TGTGCCAGCATCGAAGGGACAGGGAGTCACAATGAGCAGTTCTTC | CASIEGTGSHNEQFF
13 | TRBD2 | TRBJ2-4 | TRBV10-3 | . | TGTGCCATCAGTGAAGTCGGGGGGGACATTCAGTACTTC | CAISEVGGDIQYF
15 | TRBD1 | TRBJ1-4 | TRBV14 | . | TGTGCCAGCAGCACACAGGGGGCTAAGAGGGAAAAACTGTTTTTT | CASSTQGAKREKLFF
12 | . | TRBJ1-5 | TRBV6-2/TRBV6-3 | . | TGTGCCAGCAGTTCCGACTATCAGCCCCAGCATTTT | CASSSDYQPQHF
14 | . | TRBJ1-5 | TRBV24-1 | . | TGTGCCACCAGTCCACAGGGAGAGGTTCAGCCCCAGCATTTT | CATSPQGEVQPQHF
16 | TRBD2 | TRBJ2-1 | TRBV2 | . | TGTGCCAGCAGTGCCTCCCGACTAGCGGGGGGGACTGAGCAGTTCTTC | CASSASRLAGGTEQFF
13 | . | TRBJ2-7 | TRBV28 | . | TGTGCCAGCAGAACAGGCCAGGGGAACGAGCAGTACTTC | CASRTGQGNEQYF